What follows are 8 T cell receptor beta chains derived from one specimen sequenced in a study of regulatory dendritic cells for organ transplantation. Using immunoSEQ multiplex PCR, the repertoire was profiled, and TCRdb retains in-frame clones only, with some absent. The sample holds just under 30,000 clones, 75% to 80% seen once. Sequencing used memory CD4+ T cells from blood. Indicated subset: CD45RO+ memory T cells. Receptor source: a human donor in good health.

This chain links TRBV11-1 with TRBJ2-3, with 8 nucleotides matching TRBD1. The V and J ends lost 0 bases and 1 base, in that order; junction bases with no gene match: 3. Germline V CDR1 and CDR2: SGHAT, FQDESV (reference sequence). The CDR3 spans 16 residues. CDR3 amino acids: CASSLAPTGGTDTQYF. For the CDR3, the DNA is TGTGCCAGCAGCTTAGCTCCGACAGGGGGCACAGATACGCAGTATTTT.

J is TRBJ1-2 and V is TRBV5-1; possible D gene TRBD1, 6 bases. Germline V lookup: CDR1 SGHRS, CDR2 YFSETQ. V gave up 5 bases and J gave up 6 bases, with 11 bases separating them. CDR3 length: 12 amino acids. The CDR3 region has the DNA TGCGCCAGCAGACAGACAGGTGATGGCTACACCTTC. Translating it yields CASRQTGDGYTF.

The chain is built from TRBV27 and TRBJ2-1, with 9 bases aligning to TRBD2. CDR1 is MNHEY and CDR2 is SMNVEV in the germline V gene (reference sequence). There are 15 residues in the CDR3. V dropped 7 bases and J dropped 15; count of bases not matched to a gene: 19. The chain's CDR3 is CASKPGLALPTSLFF. CDR3 DNA sequence: TGTGCCAGCAAACCGGGACTAGCCCTTCCCACCTCCCTGTTCTTC.

The chain carries TRBV4-2 and TRBJ2-1, with 11 bases matching TRBD2. CDR1 is LGHNA and CDR2 is YNFKEQ in the germline V gene. The CDR3 consists of 17 residues. Trimming cost V 0 bases and J 6 bases; bases outside gene matches: 7. CDR3 amino acids: CASSQDRRLAGGNEQFF. The CDR3 region has the DNA TGTGCCAGCAGCCAAGATAGGAGGCTAGCGGGAGGCAATGAGCAGTTCTTC.

V is TRBV7-2 and J is TRBJ1-1; no clear D gene. This CDR3 is 13 amino acids long. The V end lost 3 bases, the J end lost 6 bases, and 11 bases lay between the germline ends. Germline-derived CDR1 and CDR2 are SGHTA and FQGNSA. CDR3 region: CASSFNLRAEAFF. Here the CDR3 DNA reads TGTGCCAGCAGCTTCAACCTACGGGCTGAAGCTTTCTTT.

This clone has just a few counts. This sequence joins TRBV30 and TRBJ1-5; TRBD1 agrees at 9 bases. This CDR3 region has 15 residues. V trimming: 2 bases; J trimming: 2 bases; junction bases outside the gene matches: 4. Per the germline V gene, CDR1 is GTSNPN and CDR2 is SVGIG (reference sequence). CDR3 in DNA: TGTGCCTGGAGTCAAACAGGGGGCGGCAATCAGCCCCAGCATTTT. Translation gives CAWSQTGGGNQPQHF.

The V call is TRBV14, the J call TRBJ2-1, with 8 bases that match TRBD2. With 4 bases clipped from V and 7 bases from J, the junction kept 12 bases outside the gene matches. This CDR3 is built from 16 residues. Germline CDR1 is SGHDN and CDR2 is FVKESK. DNA of the CDR3: TGTGCCAGCAGCCTCTGGGAAGGGACTAGGGGGAATGAGCAGTTCTTC. Its protein product is CASSLWEGTRGNEQFF.

The rearrangement links TRBV9 to TRBJ1-1, with D hard to call. The V gene lost 3 bases and the J gene lost 1 base, with 13 bases spanning the gap. CDR3 length: 15 amino acids. Germline CDR1 is SGDLS and CDR2 is YYNGEE. CDR3 sequence: CASSAPPPGNTEAFF. The DNA for the CDR3 is TGTGCCAGCAGCGCGCCCCCACCTGGGAACACTGAAGCTTTCTTT.